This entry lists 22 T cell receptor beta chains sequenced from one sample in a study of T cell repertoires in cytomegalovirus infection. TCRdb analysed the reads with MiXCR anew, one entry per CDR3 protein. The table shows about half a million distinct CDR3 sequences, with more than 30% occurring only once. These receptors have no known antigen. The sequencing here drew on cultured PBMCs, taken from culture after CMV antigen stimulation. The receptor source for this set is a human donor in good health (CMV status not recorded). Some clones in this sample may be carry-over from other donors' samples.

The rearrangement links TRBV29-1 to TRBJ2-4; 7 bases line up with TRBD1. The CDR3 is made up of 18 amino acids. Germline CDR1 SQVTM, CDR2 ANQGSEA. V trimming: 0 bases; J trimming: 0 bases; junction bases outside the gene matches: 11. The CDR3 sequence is CSVEDPLDRRLAKNIQYF. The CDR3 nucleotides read TGCAGCGTTGAAGACCCTCTGGACAGGCGTCTAGCCAAAAACATTCAGTACTTC.

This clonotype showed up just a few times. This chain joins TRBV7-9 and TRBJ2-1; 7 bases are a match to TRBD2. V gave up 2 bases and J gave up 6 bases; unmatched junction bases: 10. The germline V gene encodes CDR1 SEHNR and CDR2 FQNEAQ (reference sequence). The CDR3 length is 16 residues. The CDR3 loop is CASSLMWRERGNEQFF. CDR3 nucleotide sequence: TGTGCCAGCAGCTTAATGTGGCGGGAGAGGGGCAATGAGCAGTTCTTC. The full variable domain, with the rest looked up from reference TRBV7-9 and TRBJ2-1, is DTGVSQNPRHKITKRGQNVTFRCDPISEHNRLYWYRQTLGQGPEFLTYFQNEAQLEKSRLLSDRFSAERPKGSFSTLEIQRTEQGDSAMYLCASSLMWRERGNEQFFGPGTRLTVL.

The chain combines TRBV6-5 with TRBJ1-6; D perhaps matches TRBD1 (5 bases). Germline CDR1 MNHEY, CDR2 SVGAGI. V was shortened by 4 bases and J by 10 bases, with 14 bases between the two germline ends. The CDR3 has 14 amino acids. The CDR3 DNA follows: TGTGCCAGCAGTTTGAGGGGAGAGGGATCACCCCTCCACTTT. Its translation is CASSLRGEGSPLHF.

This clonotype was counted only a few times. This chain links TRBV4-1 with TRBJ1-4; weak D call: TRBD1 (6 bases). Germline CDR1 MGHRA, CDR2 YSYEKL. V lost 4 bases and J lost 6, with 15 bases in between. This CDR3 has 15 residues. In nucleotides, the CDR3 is TGCGCCAGCAGCCTTAGACAGGCGCTTTATGAAAAACTGTTTTTT. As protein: CASSLRQALYEKLFF.

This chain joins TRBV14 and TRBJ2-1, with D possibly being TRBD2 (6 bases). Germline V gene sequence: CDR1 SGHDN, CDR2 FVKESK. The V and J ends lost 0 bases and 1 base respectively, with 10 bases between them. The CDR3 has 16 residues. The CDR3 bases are TGTGCCAGCAGCCAAGAGTGGGGGGTATCCTACAATGAGCAGTTCTTC. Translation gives CASSQEWGVSYNEQFF. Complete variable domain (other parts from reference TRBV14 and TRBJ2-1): EAGVTQFPSHSVIEKGQTVTLRCDPISGHDNLYWYRRVMGKEIKFLLHFVKESKQDESGMPNNRFLAERTGGTYSTLKVQPAELEDSGVYFCASSQEWGVSYNEQFFGPGTRLTVL.

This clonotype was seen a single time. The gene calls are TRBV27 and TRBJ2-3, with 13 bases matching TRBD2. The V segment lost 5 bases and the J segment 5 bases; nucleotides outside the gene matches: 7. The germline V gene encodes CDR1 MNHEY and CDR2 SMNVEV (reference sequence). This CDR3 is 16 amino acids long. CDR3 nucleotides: TGTGCCAGCAGTCCCGGACTAGCGGGAGCCCAAGATACGCAGTATTTT. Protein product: CASSPGLAGAQDTQYF.

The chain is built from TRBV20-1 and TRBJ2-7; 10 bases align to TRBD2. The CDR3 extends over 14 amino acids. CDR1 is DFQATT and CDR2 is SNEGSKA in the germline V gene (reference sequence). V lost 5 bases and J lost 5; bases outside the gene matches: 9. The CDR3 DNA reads TGCAGTGCTGGCCGACTAGCGGGTTTCGACGAGCAGTACTTC. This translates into CSAGRLAGFDEQYF.

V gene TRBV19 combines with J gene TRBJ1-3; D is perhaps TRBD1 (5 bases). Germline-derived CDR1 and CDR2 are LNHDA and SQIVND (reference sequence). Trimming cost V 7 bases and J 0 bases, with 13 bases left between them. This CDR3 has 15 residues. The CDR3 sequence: CASTRGTASGNTIYF. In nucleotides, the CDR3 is TGTGCCAGTACCCGGGGGACGGCCTCTGGAAACACCATATATTTT.

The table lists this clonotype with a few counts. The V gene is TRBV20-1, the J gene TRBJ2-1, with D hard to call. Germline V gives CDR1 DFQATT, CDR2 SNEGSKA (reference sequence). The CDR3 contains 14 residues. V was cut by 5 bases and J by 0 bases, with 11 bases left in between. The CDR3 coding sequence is TGCAGTGCTGTCAGCGTGACCTCCTACAATGAGCAGTTCTTC. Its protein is CSAVSVTSYNEQFF.

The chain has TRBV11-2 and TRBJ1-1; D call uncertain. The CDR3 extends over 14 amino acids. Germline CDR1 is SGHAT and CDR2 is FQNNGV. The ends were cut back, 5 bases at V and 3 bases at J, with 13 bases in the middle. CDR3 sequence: CASSPGWKDTEAFF. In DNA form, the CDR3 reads TGTGCCAGCAGCCCTGGATGGAAGGACACTGAAGCTTTCTTT.

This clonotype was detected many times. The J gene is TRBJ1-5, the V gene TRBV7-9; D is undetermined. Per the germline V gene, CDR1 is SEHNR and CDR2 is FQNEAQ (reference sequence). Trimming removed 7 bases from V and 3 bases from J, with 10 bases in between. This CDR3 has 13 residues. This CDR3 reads CASTRRLNQPQHF. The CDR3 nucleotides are TGTGCCAGCACTAGACGGCTCAATCAGCCCCAGCATTTT.

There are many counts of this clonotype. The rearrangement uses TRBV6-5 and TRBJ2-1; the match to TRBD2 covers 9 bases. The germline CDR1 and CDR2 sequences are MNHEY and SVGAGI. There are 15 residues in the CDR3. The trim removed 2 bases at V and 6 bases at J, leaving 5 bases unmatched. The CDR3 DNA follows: TGTGCCAGCAGTTACGCGGGAGGGCGGATCAATGAGCAGTTCTTC. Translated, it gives CASSYAGGRINEQFF.

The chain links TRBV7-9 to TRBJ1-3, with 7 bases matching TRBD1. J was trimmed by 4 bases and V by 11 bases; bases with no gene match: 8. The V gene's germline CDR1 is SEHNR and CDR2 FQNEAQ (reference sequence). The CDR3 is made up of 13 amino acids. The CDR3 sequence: CAEPGGSGNTIYF. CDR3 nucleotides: TGTGCCGAACCAGGGGGTTCGGGAAACACCATATATTTT.

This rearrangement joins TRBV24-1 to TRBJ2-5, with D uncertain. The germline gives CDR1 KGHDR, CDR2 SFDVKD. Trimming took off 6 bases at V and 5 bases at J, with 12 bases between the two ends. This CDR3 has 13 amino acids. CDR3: CATSTPGLETQYF. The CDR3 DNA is TGTGCCACCAGTACCCCCGGGTTGGAGACCCAGTACTTC.

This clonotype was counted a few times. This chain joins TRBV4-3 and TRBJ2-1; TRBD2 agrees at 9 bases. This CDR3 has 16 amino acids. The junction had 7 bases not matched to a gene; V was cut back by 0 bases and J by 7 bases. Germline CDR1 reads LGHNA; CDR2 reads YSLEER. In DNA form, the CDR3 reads TGCGCCAGCAGCCAAGATGAACTAGCGGGTTTTAATGAGCAGTTCTTC. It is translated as CASSQDELAGFNEQFF.

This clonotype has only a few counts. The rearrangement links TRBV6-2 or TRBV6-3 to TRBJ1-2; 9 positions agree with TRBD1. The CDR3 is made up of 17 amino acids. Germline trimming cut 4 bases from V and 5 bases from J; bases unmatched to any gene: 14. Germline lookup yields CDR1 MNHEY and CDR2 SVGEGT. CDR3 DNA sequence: TGTGCCAGCAGTTTCAATCCCACCGGCGGGACAGGGTATGGCTACACCTTC. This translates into CASSFNPTGGTGYGYTF.

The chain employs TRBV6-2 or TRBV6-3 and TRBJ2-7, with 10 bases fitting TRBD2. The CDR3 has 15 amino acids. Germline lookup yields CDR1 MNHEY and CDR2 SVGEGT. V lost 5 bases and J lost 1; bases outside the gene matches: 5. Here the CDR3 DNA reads TGTGCCAGCAGTCCTAGCGGGAGCAGTTCCTACGAGCAGTACGTC. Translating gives CASSPSGSSSYEQYV.

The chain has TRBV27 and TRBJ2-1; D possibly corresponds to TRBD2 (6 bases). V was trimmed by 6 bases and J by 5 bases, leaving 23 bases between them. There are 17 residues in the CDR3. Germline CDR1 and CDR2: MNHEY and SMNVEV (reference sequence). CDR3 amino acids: CASRIRTNRIYDNEQFF. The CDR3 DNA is TGTGCCAGCAGAATACGGACTAACCGGATCTACGACAATGAGCAGTTCTTC.

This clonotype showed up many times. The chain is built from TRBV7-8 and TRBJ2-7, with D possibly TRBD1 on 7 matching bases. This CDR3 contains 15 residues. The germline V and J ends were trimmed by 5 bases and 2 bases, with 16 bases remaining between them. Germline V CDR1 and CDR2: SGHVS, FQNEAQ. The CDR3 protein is CASSRRDSLTYEQYF. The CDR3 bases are TGTGCCAGCAGCCGGCGGGACAGCCTAACCTACGAGCAGTACTTC. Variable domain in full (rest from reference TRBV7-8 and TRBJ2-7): GAGVSQSPRYKVAKRGQDVALRCDPISGHVSLFWYQQALGQGPEFLTYFQNEAQLDKSGLPSDRFFAERPEGSVSTLKIQRTQQEDSAVYLCASSRRDSLTYEQYFGPGTRLTVT.

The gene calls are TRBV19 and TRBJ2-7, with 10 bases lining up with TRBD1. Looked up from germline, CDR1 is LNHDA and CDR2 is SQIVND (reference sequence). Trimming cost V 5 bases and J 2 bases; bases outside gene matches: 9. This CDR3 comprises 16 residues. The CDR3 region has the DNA TGTGCCAGTAGTTCGGGGACCGGGACAGGGGCCTACGAGCAGTACTTC. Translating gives CASSSGTGTGAYEQYF.

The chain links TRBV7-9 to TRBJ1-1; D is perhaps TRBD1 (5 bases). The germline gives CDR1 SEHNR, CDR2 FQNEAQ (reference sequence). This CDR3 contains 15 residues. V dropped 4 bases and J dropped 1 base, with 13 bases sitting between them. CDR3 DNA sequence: TGTGCCAGCAGCTATTCCGGCGGACAGAACACTGAAGCTTTCTTT. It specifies CASSYSGGQNTEAFF.

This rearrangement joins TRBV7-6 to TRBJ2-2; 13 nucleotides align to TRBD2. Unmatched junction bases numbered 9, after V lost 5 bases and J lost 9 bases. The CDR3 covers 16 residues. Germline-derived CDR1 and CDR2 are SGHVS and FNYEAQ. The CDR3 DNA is TGTGCCAGCAGCCACTGGACTAGCGGGAGCTCCAGGGAGCTGTTTTTT. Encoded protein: CASSHWTSGSSRELFF.